The 13 T cell receptor beta chains reported below all come from one sample, sequenced in a study of blood T cell repertoires in COVID-19. Sequencing used immunoSEQ multiplex PCR; TCRdb keeps in-frame clones, though not all of them. The table records 55,000 to 75,000 clones, 88% of them present only once. Input material: peripheral blood. The receptor source for this set is a human donor in a cohort sampled during active COVID-19.

This chain links TRBV6-4 with TRBJ2-7; 8 bases match TRBD2. The CDR3 loop spans 17 amino acids. The germline V gene encodes CDR1 MRHNA and CDR2 SNTAGT. Germline trimming cut 6 bases from V and 3 bases from J; bases unmatched to any gene: 16. Here the CDR3 reads CASRLRWDRTSYYEQYF. The CDR3 DNA reads as TGTGCCAGCAGACTTCGGTGGGATCGGACTAGCTACTACGAGCAGTACTTC.

V usage is TRBV27 and J usage is TRBJ2-3, with D tentatively TRBD1 (5 bases). Trimming took off 6 bases at V and 2 bases at J, with 9 bases between the two ends. Germline V lookup: CDR1 MNHEY, CDR2 SMNVEV (reference sequence). This CDR3 spans 13 amino acids. For the CDR3, the DNA is TGTGCCAGCAGCAGACAGATCACAGATACGCAGTATTTT. It translates to CASSRQITDTQYF.

The chain is built from TRBV4-3 and TRBJ2-7, with TRBD2 matching over 9 bases. The CDR3 runs to 17 residues. Germline assignment: CDR1 LGHNA and CDR2 YSLEER. V lost 0 bases to trimming and J lost 5 bases; unmatched junction nucleotides: 11. Here the CDR3 reads CASSQEGIAGVFNEQYF. CDR3 DNA sequence: TGCGCCAGCAGCCAAGAAGGGATAGCGGGGGTGTTTAACGAGCAGTACTTC.

Here the CDR3 reads CASSYMTGPSYEQYF. As DNA, the CDR3 is TGTGCCAGCAGCTACATGACAGGACCATCCTACGAGCAGTACTTC. This chain links TRBV5-6 with TRBJ2-7, with a weak D call TRBD1 (6 bases). Looked up from germline, CDR1 is SGHDT and CDR2 is YYEEEE. V was shortened by 3 bases and J by 1 base, with 14 bases between the two germline ends. The CDR3 runs to 15 residues.

The count of this clone is one. V is TRBV9 and J is TRBJ2-1; 11 bases agree with TRBD2. Germline V gene sequence: CDR1 SGDLS, CDR2 YYNGEE. The CDR3 is 14 residues long. Trimming at V came to 6 bases and at J to 6 bases, leaving 5 bases not matched to a gene. CDR3 region: CASTPGTSGNEQFF. For the CDR3, the DNA is TGTGCCAGCACCCCCGGGACTAGCGGCAATGAGCAGTTCTTC.

This chain links TRBV11-2 with TRBJ2-2, with D maybe TRBD2 (5 bases). V gave up 5 bases and J gave up 4 bases, with 17 bases separating them. The CDR3 totals 16 residues. The germline gives CDR1 SGHAT, CDR2 FQNNGV. CDR3: CASSQGGRGGTGELFF. CDR3 bases: TGTGCCAGCAGCCAAGGTGGCCGGGGTGGCACCGGGGAGCTGTTTTTT.

The chain recombines TRBV7-2 with TRBJ2-5; no clear D. The CDR3 contains 12 residues. The germline gives CDR1 SGHTA, CDR2 FQGNSA. The V gene lost 3 bases and the J gene lost 5 bases, with 7 bases spanning the gap. In DNA form, the CDR3 reads TGTGCCAGCAGCTTTTCTAGGGAGACCCAGTACTTC. Translation: CASSFSRETQYF.

The chain recombines TRBV19 with TRBJ1-4, with D possibly TRBD1 on 6 matching bases. The V end lost 0 bases, the J end lost 7 bases, and 12 bases lay between the germline ends. CDR1 is LNHDA and CDR2 is SQIVND in the germline V gene (reference sequence). The length of the CDR3 is 15 residues. The CDR3 bases are TGTGCCAGTAGTATAGATCAGGGGTTGGTTGAAAAACTGTTTTTT. It specifies CASSIDQGLVEKLFF.

The chain uses TRBV19 and TRBJ2-5; 10 bases are shared with TRBD2. J gave up 4 bases and V 4 bases, and 12 bases lay outside the gene matches. The germline CDR1 and CDR2 sequences are LNHDA and SQIVND (reference sequence). CDR3 length: 17 amino acids. CDR3 DNA: TGTGCCAGTAGTAAAACTAGCGGGGCCGCCAAGGGAGAGACCCAGTACTTC. It codes for CASSKTSGAAKGETQYF. The variable domain in full, with the rest retrieved from reference TRBV19 and TRBJ2-5, is DGGITQSPKYLFRKEGQNVTLSCEQNLNHDAMYWYRQDPGQGLRLIYYSQIVNDFQKGDIAEGYSVSREKKESFPLTVTSAQKNPTAFYLCASSKTSGAAKGETQYFGPGTRLLVL.

This clone was counted once. This chain connects TRBV6-5 to TRBJ2-7; 9 nucleotides line up with TRBD1. The CDR3 has 15 residues. Per the germline V gene, CDR1 is MNHEY and CDR2 is SVGAGI. Losses at the gene ends were 8 bases for V and 4 bases for J; bases not matched to a gene: 12. In nucleotides, the CDR3 is TGTGCCAGCTTTGCCTCCGGGACAGGGAATTACGAGCAGTACTTC. Amino acids: CASFASGTGNYEQYF.

V is TRBV3-1 (or the pseudogene TRBV3-2) and J is TRBJ2-5, with 12 bases aligning to TRBD1. CDR1 and CDR2 (germline): LGHDT, YNNKEL (reference sequence). The CDR3 is 14 amino acids. Losses at the gene ends were 10 bases for V and 5 bases for J; bases not matched to a gene: 8. The CDR3 loop is CATGQGAMSETQYF. The CDR3 DNA reads TGTGCCACGGGACAGGGGGCGATGAGCGAGACCCAGTACTTC.

CDR3 amino acids: CASGAAITLYGYTF. CDR3 nucleotide sequence: TGTGCCAGCGGGGCTGCTATAACTCTCTATGGCTACACCTTC. This chain links TRBV28 with TRBJ1-2; TRBD1 might be the D (5 bases). Trimming pared 8 bases from V and 4 bases from J, leaving 17 bases between. This CDR3 contains 14 residues. Germline CDR1 reads MDHEN; CDR2 reads SYDVKM.

This chain uses TRBV5-6 with TRBJ1-6, with D possibly being TRBD1 (5 bases). The CDR3 is 17 amino acids. Trimming cost V 4 bases and J 5 bases, with 19 bases left between them. Germline CDR1 is SGHDT and CDR2 is YYEEEE. The CDR3 bases are TGTGCCAGCAGCCCCGGGGGTCGGGTCAGCAATAATTCACCCCTCCACTTT. Translating gives CASSPGGRVSNNSPLHF. Full variable domain (remainder filled in from reference TRBV5-6 and TRBJ1-6): DAGVTQSPTHLIKTRGQQVTLRCSPKSGHDTVSWYQQALGQGPQFIFQYYEEEERQRGNFPDRFSGHQFPNYSSELNVNALLLGDSALYLCASSPGGRVSNNSPLHFGNGTRLTVT.